The 27 T cell receptor beta chains listed next were all sequenced from one sample in a study of identical twins. Each CDR3 protein gets one entry after TCRdb re-called the 5' RACE reads with MiXCR. The sample lists more than 1.5 million distinct CDR3 sequences; around a third were seen once. The source material was cord blood. These receptors all stem from a newborn girl in good health.

The chain combines TRBV13 with TRBJ2-3, with D maybe TRBD1 (7 bases). Trimming took 5 bases from V and 6 from J, leaving 21 bases between them. Per germline, CDR1 PRHDT and CDR2 FYEKMQ (reference sequence). The CDR3 loop spans 16 amino acids. The CDR3 DNA reads as TGTGCCAGCAGCCGACAGGACAGGAGGGGGCCGGATACGCAGTATTTT. Translating it yields CASSRQDRRGPDTQYF.

The V and J genes are TRBV20-1 and TRBJ2-5; D remains unclear. Per the germline V gene, CDR1 is DFQATT and CDR2 is SNEGSKA (reference sequence). V was clipped by 2 bases and J by 1 base, with 11 bases between them. CDR3 length: 14 residues. CDR3 sequence reads: CSARFRRFQETQYF. CDR3 nucleotide sequence: TGCAGTGCTAGATTCAGACGGTTCCAAGAGACCCAGTACTTC.

This clonotype was detected ten times or more. This chain joins TRBV12-3 or TRBV12-4 and TRBJ2-3; D is unresolved. V was shortened by 6 bases and J by 11 bases, with 15 bases between the two germline ends. The CDR3 has 12 residues. The CDR3 is CASSKTPTRQYF. The CDR3 coding sequence is TGTGCCAGCAGCAAGACCCCAACACGGCAGTATTTT.

This chain connects TRBV28 to TRBJ1-5; D unclear. Germline V gene sequence: CDR1 MDHEN, CDR2 SYDVKM. The CDR3 length is 13 residues. Trimming removed 4 bases at V and 4 bases at J, with 8 bases between. The CDR3 reads CASSWGENQPQHF. The CDR3 region has the DNA TGTGCCAGCAGTTGGGGTGAGAATCAGCCCCAGCATTTT.

The CDR3 spells CATSRRTANEQYF. CDR3 DNA sequence: TGTGCCACCAGCAGAAGGACCGCGAATGAGCAGTACTTC. This chain links TRBV15 with TRBJ2-7, with D unclear. Germline lookup yields CDR1 LNHNV and CDR2 YYDKDF (reference sequence). V was shortened by 2 bases and J by 7 bases, with 12 bases between the two germline ends. This CDR3 spans 13 amino acids. The whole variable domain, filled in from reference TRBV15 and TRBJ2-7, reads DAMVIQNPRYQVTQFGKPVTLSCSQTLNHNVMYWYQQKSSQAPKLLFHYYDKDFNNEADTPDNFQSRRPNTSFCFLDIRSPGLGDTAMYLCATSRRTANEQYFGPGTRLTVT.

On this clonotype itself: A read error may account for a junction end that differs from germline. This chain connects TRBV4-2 to TRBJ2-6; no definite D call. This CDR3 region has 15 residues. Germline V gene data show CDR1 as LGHNA and CDR2 as YNFKEQ. Written as DNA, the CDR3 is TGTGCCAGCAGGCAAGGTGACTCTGAGCCCAACGTCCTGACTTTC. The encoded protein is CASRQGDSEPNVLTF.

The CDR3 loop is CASSQVSGGTYNEQYF. Here the CDR3 DNA reads TGTGCCAGCAGCCAGGTCTCGGGGGGGACTTACAATGAGCAGTACTTC. The V call is TRBV4-2, the J call TRBJ2-7; TRBD2 matches at 8 bases. Germline CDR1 reads LGHNA; CDR2 reads YNFKEQ. This CDR3 contains 16 residues. The J segment lost 7 bases and the V segment lost 3 bases, leaving 14 bases of the junction unmatched.

In this sample, this clonotype turned up a few times. This chain joins TRBV28 and TRBJ2-1; the D gene is possibly TRBD1 (6 bases). The germline V gene encodes CDR1 MDHEN and CDR2 SYDVKM. Trimming took off 7 bases at V and 0 bases at J, with 13 bases between the two ends. The CDR3 is 15 amino acids. The CDR3 region has the DNA TGTGCCAGCATCCCGGACAGTTACTCCTACAATGAGCAGTTCTTC. Residues: CASIPDSYSYNEQFF.

V gene TRBV7-2 combines with J gene TRBJ2-1, with a weak D call TRBD2 (7 bases). The CDR3 length is 17 residues. In germline, CDR1 is SGHTA, CDR2 FQGNSA. V lost 5 bases and J lost 5, with 22 bases in between. The CDR3 sequence is CASSLGGAGEENNEQFF. The CDR3 nucleotides are TGTGCCAGCAGCCTAGGGGGGGCGGGAGAGGAGAACAATGAGCAGTTCTTC.

The chain combines TRBV27 with TRBJ2-7, with 10 bases matching TRBD2. This CDR3 comprises 15 residues. Trimming at V came to 5 bases and at J to 3 bases, leaving 7 bases not matched to a gene. Germline V gene sequence: CDR1 MNHEY, CDR2 SMNVEV (reference sequence). CDR3 DNA: TGTGCCAGCAGTCCCTATAGCGGGGGGCGCTACGAGCAGTACTTC. The encoded protein is CASSPYSGGRYEQYF.

The rearrangement links TRBV6-1 to TRBJ2-3; the D gene could be TRBD1 or TRBD2 (5 bases each). Germline assignment: CDR1 MNHNS and CDR2 SASEGT. The V end lost 0 bases, the J end lost 3 bases, and 10 bases lay between the germline ends. The CDR3 extends over 15 amino acids. The CDR3 nucleotides read TGTGCCAGCAGTGAAGCGGGTTGGGGGACAGATACGCAGTATTTT. Protein: CASSEAGWGTDTQYF.

On this clonotype: A much larger clone is a single base away; this may be a read error. V gene TRBV5-1 combines with J gene TRBJ2-7, with 8 nucleotides matching TRBD1. The germline V gene encodes CDR1 SGHRS and CDR2 YFSETQ. V shed 0 bases and J 4 bases; nucleotides not matched to a gene: 3. CDR3 size: 14 residues. CDR3 in amino acids: CASSLEQGVYEQYF. The CDR3 DNA sequence: TGCGCCAGCAGCTTGGAACAGGGGGTTTACGAGCAGTACTTC.

The chain couples TRBV20-1 to TRBJ1-2; TRBD1 agrees at 10 bases. Unmatched junction bases numbered 2, after V lost 0 bases and J lost 7 bases. Per the germline V gene, CDR1 is DFQATT and CDR2 is SNEGSKA (reference sequence). The CDR3 has 13 residues. The CDR3 region has the DNA TGCAGTGCTAGAGATAGGACAGGGGGTGGCTACACCTTC. This translates into CSARDRTGGGYTF.

The rearrangement joins TRBV7-9 to TRBJ1-2; 7 nucleotides match TRBD1. Germline CDR1 is SEHNR and CDR2 is FQNEAQ (reference sequence). J gave up 2 bases and V 3 bases, and 6 bases lay outside the gene matches. The CDR3 contains 15 residues. The CDR3 region is CASSFADRLNYGYTF. The CDR3 nucleotides are TGTGCCAGCAGCTTCGCGGACAGGCTCAACTATGGCTACACCTTC.

This clonotype was counted between two and nine times. The chain employs TRBV2 and TRBJ2-2, with D uncertain. The germline CDR1 and CDR2 sequences are SNHLY and FYNNEI. Trimming took off 7 bases at V and 6 bases at J, with 6 bases between the two ends. The CDR3 totals 11 residues. The CDR3 loop is CASTGAGELFF. The CDR3 DNA follows: TGTGCCAGCACTGGGGCCGGGGAGCTGTTTTTT.

This clonotype was counted a few times. V gene TRBV12-3 or TRBV12-4 combines with J gene TRBJ2-5; 12 bases fit TRBD2. The CDR3 is 15 amino acids. V lost 4 bases and J lost 5; bases outside the gene matches: 5. The CDR3 reads CASSSSGGAVETQYF. The DNA of the CDR3 is TGTGCCAGCAGTTCTAGCGGGGGGGCTGTGGAGACCCAGTACTTC.

The rearrangement uses TRBV11-2 and TRBJ2-7; 8 bases map to TRBD1. CDR1 is SGHAT and CDR2 is FQNNGV in the germline V gene. V lost 3 bases, J lost 3 bases, and 7 bases stayed unmatched. The CDR3 is made up of 15 amino acids. The CDR3 sequence is CASSFGQGAIYEQYF. The CDR3 bases are TGTGCCAGCAGCTTCGGTCAGGGGGCGATCTACGAGCAGTACTTC.

This clonotype was recorded a few times. CDR3 in DNA: TGCAGTCCCCGAACGGACACCGGGGAGCTGTTTTTT. Its protein product is CSPRTDTGELFF. This sequence joins TRBV20-1 and TRBJ2-2; D is undetermined. Looked up from germline, CDR1 is DFQATT and CDR2 is SNEGSKA (reference sequence). The CDR3 covers 12 residues. Trimming cost V 8 bases and J 3 bases, with 10 bases left between them.

This chain joins TRBV4-1 and TRBJ1-1, with D unclear. Trimming removed 0 bases at V and 3 bases at J, with 11 bases between. Germline V CDR1 and CDR2: MGHRA, YSYEKL. CDR3 length equals 15 residues. The CDR3 nucleotides read TGCGCCAGCAGCCAAGATCCCCAGACTGACACTGAAGCTTTCTTT. It encodes CASSQDPQTDTEAFF.

This clonotype was seen a handful of times. As DNA, the CDR3 is TGTGCCAGCAGCCCCCTATCCAAAGTCGTAGCGAACTTCTACGAGCAGTACTTC. Its protein product is CASSPLSKVVANFYEQYF. The chain links TRBV7-2 to TRBJ2-7, with a weak D call TRBD2 (5 bases). The CDR3 contains 18 residues. Germline-derived CDR1 and CDR2 are SGHTA and FQGNSA. Trimming stripped 5 bases from V and 3 bases from J, with 26 bases between.

The chain uses TRBV5-8 and TRBJ2-3; D perhaps matches TRBD1 (6 bases). Trimming stripped 0 bases from V and 4 bases from J, with 15 bases between. The CDR3 length is 16 residues. Germline CDR1 is SGHTS and CDR2 is YDEGEE. The CDR3 DNA reads TGTGCCAGCAGCTTGGAACAGGGCCGAGGGGCAGATACGCAGTATTTT. Protein product: CASSLEQGRGADTQYF.

A remark on this clonotype: A junction end diverges from the germline sequence, so it may reflect a read error. The chain is built from TRBV7-9 and TRBJ1-2; perhaps TRBD1 as D (5 bases). Germline V gene sequence: CDR1 SEHNR, CDR2 FQNEAQ (reference sequence). The CDR3 totals 15 residues. The CDR3 reads CVSSLEVGRDYGYTF. The CDR3 coding sequence is TGTGTCAGCAGCTTAGAAGTGGGCAGGGACTATGGCTACACCTTC.

J is TRBJ1-2 and V is TRBV7-8; D is unclear. The CDR3 consists of 14 residues. CDR1 is SGHVS, CDR2 FQNEAQ, per germline. V was cut by 5 bases and J by 2 bases, with 12 bases left in between. The CDR3 region has the DNA TGTGCCAGCAGCCGTGTAATCCCAAACTATGGCTACACCTTC. Its protein product is CASSRVIPNYGYTF.

This clonotype was seen ten or more times. V and J are TRBV6-5 and TRBJ2-7; D may be TRBD1 (5 bases). The CDR3 spans 11 residues. The V end was cut by 2 bases, the J end by 6 bases, with 5 bases between. Germline CDR1 is MNHEY and CDR2 is SVGAGI. For the CDR3, the DNA is TGTGCCAGCAGTTACAGGGGCGAGCAGTACTTC. This codes for CASSYRGEQYF.

This clonotype turned up a few times. The rearrangement uses TRBV29-1 and TRBJ2-1; 10 bases agree with TRBD1. Trimming at V came to 6 bases and at J to 4 bases, leaving 6 bases not matched to a gene. This CDR3 spans 14 amino acids. CDR1 is SQVTM and CDR2 is ANQGSEA in the germline V gene. CDR3 in amino acids: CSVRWTGGYNEQFF. The CDR3 DNA is TGCAGCGTAAGATGGACAGGGGGATACAATGAGCAGTTCTTC.

The chain employs TRBV6-1 and TRBJ1-5, with no clear D. This CDR3 is built from 15 residues. Looked up from germline, CDR1 is MNHNS and CDR2 is SASEGT. V shed 6 bases and J shed 2 bases, with 14 bases lying between them. CDR3 residues: CASRTHTFGNQPQHF. In DNA form, the CDR3 reads TGTGCCAGCAGGACGCACACATTTGGCAATCAGCCCCAGCATTTT.

V is TRBV4-1 and J is TRBJ1-1; TRBD1 aligns across 7 bases. Germline assignment: CDR1 MGHRA and CDR2 YSYEKL. V was clipped by 0 bases and J by 1 base; unmatched bases: 5. The CDR3 runs 16 residues. As DNA, the CDR3 is TGCGCCAGCAGCCAAGACCGAGGGGGCCGGAACACTGAAGCTTTCTTT. Its protein product is CASSQDRGGRNTEAFF.